This T cell receptor beta chain was found in a study of OX40 agonist ivuxolimab in advanced cancers. Profiled with immunoSEQ multiplex PCR; TCRdb holds only in-frame clones, not every one. The table has just under 80,000 clones, 70% to 90% seen once. CDR1 is MDHEN and CDR2 is SYDVKM in the germline V gene. The CDR3 consists of 12 residues. V was pared by 6 bases and J by 6 bases, with 9 bases between. The rearrangement uses TRBV28 and TRBJ2-1; weak D call: TRBD2 (5 bases). The sample was CD4+ or CD8+ T cells sorted from blood, taken in a trial of the OX40 agonist ivuxolimab. This TCR derives from an adult with an advanced solid tumor such as melanoma, head and neck, liver or kidney cancer. CDR3 amino acids: CASSLAGNEQFF. CDR3 DNA sequence: TGTGCCAGCAGCCTAGCCGGCAATGAGCAGTTCTTC.